The 27 T cell receptor beta chains below were found in one sample sequenced in a study of blood T cell repertoires in COVID-19. Method: immunoSEQ multiplex PCR; TCRdb's copy keeps in-frame clones and lacks some. The table includes around 120,000 clones, 75% to 90% detected once. The specimen was peripheral blood. The source of these receptors is a woman between 70 and 85 years old with acute or convalescent COVID-19.

J is TRBJ2-3 and V is TRBV30; 9 positions match TRBD2. This CDR3 comprises 15 residues. Germline lookup yields CDR1 GTSNPN and CDR2 SVGIG (reference sequence). V shed 2 bases and J 6 bases; nucleotides not matched to a gene: 9. The CDR3 sequence: CAWSRSGGRKDTQYF. CDR3 bases: TGTGCCTGGAGTCGTAGCGGGGGCCGCAAGGATACGCAGTATTTT.

The chain is built from TRBV5-5 and TRBJ1-5; D unclear. Trimming took off 4 bases at V and 0 bases at J, with 11 bases between the two ends. The CDR3 extends over 15 amino acids. CDR1 is SGHKS and CDR2 is YYEKEE in the germline V gene (reference sequence). DNA of the CDR3: TGTGCCAGCAGCCGGAGCGATTATAGCAATCAGCCCCAGCATTTT. Its translation: CASSRSDYSNQPQHF.

V usage is TRBV5-1 and J usage is TRBJ1-1; TRBD1 matches at 9 bases. J lost 1 base, V lost 4 bases, and 5 bases had no gene match. Germline loops: CDR1 SGHRS, CDR2 YFSETQ. CDR3 size: 15 residues. CDR3 sequence (DNA): TGCGCCAGCAGCGCGGGGACAGGGAGGAACACTGAAGCTTTCTTT. This gives the protein CASSAGTGRNTEAFF.

V usage is TRBV19 and J usage is TRBJ1-5; 9 bases are a match to TRBD1. V shed 6 bases, J shed 5 bases, and the junction held 8 bases outside the gene matches. CDR1 is LNHDA, CDR2 SQIVND, per germline (reference sequence). This CDR3 is 15 amino acids long. The CDR3 loop is CASSPQDRGDQPQHF. DNA of the CDR3: TGTGCCAGTAGCCCCCAGGACAGGGGAGATCAGCCCCAGCATTTT. Looking up the rest from reference TRBV19 and TRBJ1-5 gives the full variable domain: DGGITQSPKYLFRKEGQNVTLSCEQNLNHDAMYWYRQDPGQGLRLIYYSQIVNDFQKGDIAEGYSVSREKKESFPLTVTSAQKNPTAFYLCASSPQDRGDQPQHFGDGTRLSIL.

This chain joins TRBV30 and TRBJ1-2; 7 nucleotides align to TRBD1. The germline CDR1 and CDR2 sequences are GTSNPN and SVGIG (reference sequence). The CDR3 consists of 12 residues. V was pared by 2 bases and J by 10 bases, with 7 bases of the junction left unmatched. CDR3 bases: TGTGCCTGGAGTACACTGGGACAGACCTACACCTTC. Residues: CAWSTLGQTYTF.

The V call is TRBV3-1 (or the pseudogene TRBV3-2), the J call TRBJ1-2; D might be TRBD1 (6 bases). This CDR3 is built from 16 residues. V shed 1 base and J shed 6 bases, with 18 bases lying between them. Germline lookup yields CDR1 LGHDT and CDR2 YNNKEL (reference sequence). CDR3 in DNA: TGTGCCAGCAGCCAAGGAGAGAGGGCAGGGGTGGATGGCTACACCTTC. Translated, it gives CASSQGERAGVDGYTF.

V usage is TRBV7-3 and J usage is TRBJ1-1; 7 positions match TRBD1. Germline V CDR1 and CDR2: SGHTA, FQGTGA. The CDR3 length is 13 residues. V shed 4 bases, J shed 5 bases, and the junction held 4 bases outside the gene matches. The CDR3: CASSSAQGTEAFF. The CDR3 coding sequence is TGTGCCAGCAGCTCAGCACAGGGGACTGAAGCTTTCTTT.

The J gene is TRBJ1-4, the V gene TRBV4-1, with D perhaps matching TRBD1 (5 bases). V lost 3 bases, J lost 10 bases, and 9 bases lay in between. Germline CDR1 MGHRA, CDR2 YSYEKL. CDR3 size: 12 residues. CDR3 in amino acids: CASSQVGGKLFF. CDR3 nucleotides: TGCGCCAGCAGCCAGGTGGGGGGAAAACTGTTTTTT.

V usage is TRBV6-5 and J usage is TRBJ1-2; possible D gene TRBD1, 5 bases. The CDR3 consists of 12 residues. Germline values: CDR1 MNHEY, CDR2 SVGAGI. The V and J ends lost 7 bases and 4 bases respectively, with 10 bases between them. The CDR3, as DNA: TGTGCCAGCATGGGGCAGCCCTATGGCTACACCTTC. Translating gives CASMGQPYGYTF.

The genes are TRBV18 and TRBJ1-5; perhaps TRBD1 as D (6 bases). The ends were cut back, 0 bases at V and 4 bases at J, with 10 bases in the middle. The CDR3 runs to 15 residues. Germline loops: CDR1 KGHSH, CDR2 LQKENI. The CDR3: CASSPPGGANQPQHF. The CDR3 nucleotides are TGTGCCAGCTCACCACCCGGGGGGGCGAATCAGCCCCAGCATTTT.

The chain employs TRBV2 and TRBJ2-7, with TRBD1 identical over 9 bases. CDR1 SNHLY and CDR2 FYNNEI come from the germline V gene. The V segment lost 2 bases and the J segment 5 bases; nucleotides outside the gene matches: 7. CDR3 length: 15 amino acids. CDR3 nucleotides: TGTGCCAGCAGTGAATTGGTACAGGGGGCTGACGAGCAGTACTTC. It encodes CASSELVQGADEQYF.

The CDR3 spells CASSPGTNSNQPQHF. DNA for the CDR3: TGCGCCAGCAGCCCCGGGACAAATTCGAATCAGCCCCAGCATTTT. The J gene is TRBJ1-5, the V gene TRBV5-1, with a weak D call TRBD1 (6 bases). Trimming pared 4 bases from V and 4 bases from J, leaving 15 bases between. CDR1 SGHRS and CDR2 YFSETQ come from the germline V gene. The CDR3 length is 15 residues.

The V and J genes are TRBV5-6 and TRBJ1-4; no clear D gene. V was trimmed by 0 bases and J by 5 bases, leaving 14 bases between them. Per the germline V gene, CDR1 is SGHDT and CDR2 is YYEEEE. The CDR3 has 16 amino acids. The CDR3 spells CASSLVGRGINEKLFF. DNA for the CDR3: TGTGCCAGCAGCTTGGTGGGTAGAGGAATCAATGAAAAACTGTTTTTT.

V and J are TRBV9 and TRBJ1-3; D remains unclear. Germline V gene lookup returns CDR1 SGDLS and CDR2 YYNGEE. V lost 0 bases to trimming and J lost 0 bases, with 13 bases between them. CDR3 size: 17 residues. The CDR3, as DNA: TGTGCCAGCAGCGTAGCTGGAGACGTAAGCTCTGGAAACACCATATATTTT. It yields the protein CASSVAGDVSSGNTIYF.

J is TRBJ2-1 and V is TRBV27, with D perhaps TRBD2 (5 bases). From germline, CDR1 is MNHEY and CDR2 SMNVEV (reference sequence). The CDR3 extends over 16 amino acids. V dropped 5 bases and J dropped 5 bases, with 19 bases sitting between them. For the CDR3, the DNA is TGTGCCAGCAGTCTCCCCCCCAGCCGGGGTCACAATGAGCAGTTCTTC. It translates to CASSLPPSRGHNEQFF.

The chain links TRBV7-8 to TRBJ1-2; possible D gene TRBD1, 6 bases. V was trimmed by 8 bases and J by 3 bases, leaving 13 bases between them. CDR3 length: 13 amino acids. The germline gives CDR1 SGHVS, CDR2 FQNEAQ. CDR3 DNA: TGTGCCAGCGCCCGGGGGGCGGACTATGGCTACACCTTC. Its translation is CASARGADYGYTF. The full variable domain, completed using reference TRBV7-8 and TRBJ1-2, is GAGVSQSPRYKVAKRGQDVALRCDPISGHVSLFWYQQALGQGPEFLTYFQNEAQLDKSGLPSDRFFAERPEGSVSTLKIQRTQQEDSAVYLCASARGADYGYTFGSGTRLTVV.

This clone was counted a few times. The genes are TRBV6-5 and TRBJ1-5; no definite D call. CDR1 MNHEY and CDR2 SVGAGI come from the germline V gene. V lost 0 bases to trimming and J lost 2 bases, with 11 bases between them. This CDR3 is 16 amino acids long. Here the CDR3 DNA reads TGTGCCAGCAGTTACTCGACTAGGGTGGGCAATCAGCCCCAGCATTTT. Translated, it gives CASSYSTRVGNQPQHF.

The rearrangement links TRBV6-1 to TRBJ2-7; D is possibly TRBD1 (6 bases). This CDR3 region has 14 residues. Germline V CDR1 and CDR2: MNHNS, SASEGT. Trimming took 2 bases from V and 3 from J, leaving 11 bases between them. The CDR3 spells CASSEMTGYYEQYF. CDR3 nucleotides: TGTGCCAGCAGTGAAATGACAGGTTACTACGAGCAGTACTTC.

V usage is TRBV15 and J usage is TRBJ2-3; no clear D gene. The CDR3 length is 14 residues. V was shortened by 3 bases and J by 0 bases, with 7 bases between the two germline ends. The germline V gene encodes CDR1 LNHNV and CDR2 YYDKDF (reference sequence). CDR3 region: CATSSRSSTDTQYF. CDR3 bases: TGTGCCACCAGCAGCCGGAGCAGCACAGATACGCAGTATTTT.

The chain combines TRBV7-9 with TRBJ1-2, with D unclear. In germline, CDR1 is SEHNR, CDR2 FQNEAQ (reference sequence). CDR3 length: 14 residues. The ends were cut back, 5 bases at V and 4 bases at J, with 14 bases in the middle. The CDR3 protein is CASSPSANFYGYTF. The CDR3 DNA follows: TGTGCCAGCAGCCCATCAGCGAATTTCTATGGCTACACCTTC. Variable domain in full (rest from reference TRBV7-9 and TRBJ1-2): DTGVSQNPRHKITKRGQNVTFRCDPISEHNRLYWYRQTLGQGPEFLTYFQNEAQLEKSRLLSDRFSAERPKGSFSTLEIQRTEQGDSAMYLCASSPSANFYGYTFGSGTRLTVV.

This chain links TRBV6-5 with TRBJ1-2; the match to TRBD1 covers 10 bases. Looked up from germline, CDR1 is MNHEY and CDR2 is SVGAGI. The CDR3 spans 15 residues. Trimming at V came to 2 bases and at J to 4 bases, leaving 4 bases not matched to a gene. The DNA of the CDR3 is TGTGCCAGCAGTTACGCCAGGACAGGGGGCTATGGCTACACCTTC. Translation gives CASSYARTGGYGYTF.

This chain connects TRBV7-8 to TRBJ1-6; D is possibly TRBD1 (6 bases). The germline V and J ends were trimmed by 2 bases and 4 bases, with 9 bases remaining between them. Germline V gene sequence: CDR1 SGHVS, CDR2 FQNEAQ. This CDR3 has 15 residues. The CDR3 region has the DNA TGTGCCAGCAGCTTACAGACAGGATATAATTCACCCCTCCACTTT. It translates to CASSLQTGYNSPLHF.

The J gene is TRBJ1-5, the V gene TRBV3-1 (or the pseudogene TRBV3-2); a possible D gene is TRBD1 (5 bases). Trimming removed 3 bases from V and 2 bases from J, with 8 bases in between. This CDR3 has 14 residues. The V gene's germline CDR1 is LGHDT and CDR2 YNNKEL (reference sequence). As DNA, the CDR3 is TGTGCCAGCAGCCAGGAAGGGGGCAATCAGCCCCAGCATTTT. Translated: CASSQEGGNQPQHF.

The chain employs TRBV6-5 and TRBJ2-1; TRBD2 agrees at 10 bases. V shed 7 bases, J shed 5 bases, and the junction held 8 bases outside the gene matches. The CDR3 spans 15 residues. Germline lookup yields CDR1 MNHEY and CDR2 SVGAGI. CDR3 sequence: CASTPPLAGNNEQFF. The CDR3 nucleotides are TGTGCCAGCACTCCACCACTAGCGGGGAACAATGAGCAGTTCTTC.

The rearrangement uses TRBV10-3 and TRBJ1-5; possible D gene TRBD1, 6 bases. Per the germline V gene, CDR1 is ENHRY and CDR2 is SYGVKD. V was cut by 2 bases and J by 7 bases, with 9 bases left in between. CDR3 length: 13 residues. CDR3 DNA: TGTGCCATCAGTGAGACTGGACAGCAGCCCCAGCATTTT. It yields the protein CAISETGQQPQHF.

The rearrangement links TRBV20-1 to TRBJ2-5; unclear D gene. Trimming stripped 5 bases from V and 4 bases from J, with 8 bases between. The germline V gene encodes CDR1 DFQATT and CDR2 SNEGSKA (reference sequence). The CDR3 extends over 11 amino acids. The CDR3 DNA is TGCAGTGCTCGGGTTCGAGAGACCCAGTACTTC. It encodes CSARVRETQYF.

The chain couples TRBV24-1 to TRBJ1-5; D might be TRBD1 (5 bases). Germline CDR1 KGHDR, CDR2 SFDVKD. V lost 9 bases to trimming and J lost 3 bases, with 17 bases between them. The CDR3 is 15 amino acids. The CDR3 nucleotides read TGTGCCACCGGAAAAACACAGGCGTACAATCAGCCCCAGCATTTT. Its translation is CATGKTQAYNQPQHF.